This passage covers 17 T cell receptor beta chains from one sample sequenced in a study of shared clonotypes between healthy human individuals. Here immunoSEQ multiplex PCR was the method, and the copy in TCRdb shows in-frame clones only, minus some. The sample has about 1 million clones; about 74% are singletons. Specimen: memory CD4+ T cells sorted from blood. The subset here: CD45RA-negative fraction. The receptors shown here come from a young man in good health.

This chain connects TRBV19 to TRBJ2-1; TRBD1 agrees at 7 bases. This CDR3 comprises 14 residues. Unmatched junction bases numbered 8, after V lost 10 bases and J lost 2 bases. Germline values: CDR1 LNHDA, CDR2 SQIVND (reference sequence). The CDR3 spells CAISGGSPYNEQFF. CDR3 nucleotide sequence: TGTGCCATTTCAGGGGGATCTCCCTACAATGAGCAGTTCTTC.

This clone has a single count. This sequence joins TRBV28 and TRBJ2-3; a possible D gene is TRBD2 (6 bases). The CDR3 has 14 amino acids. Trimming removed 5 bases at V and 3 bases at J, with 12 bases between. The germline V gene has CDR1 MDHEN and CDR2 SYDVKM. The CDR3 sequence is CASSPRGLTDTQYF. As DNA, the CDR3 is TGTGCCAGCAGTCCCCGGGGGTTGACAGATACGCAGTATTTT. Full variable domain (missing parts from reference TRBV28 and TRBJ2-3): DVKVTQSSRYLVKRTGEKVFLECVQDMDHENMFWYRQDPGLGLRLIYFSYDVKMKEKGDIPEGYSVSREKKERFSLILESASTNQTSMYLCASSPRGLTDTQYFGPGTRLTVL.

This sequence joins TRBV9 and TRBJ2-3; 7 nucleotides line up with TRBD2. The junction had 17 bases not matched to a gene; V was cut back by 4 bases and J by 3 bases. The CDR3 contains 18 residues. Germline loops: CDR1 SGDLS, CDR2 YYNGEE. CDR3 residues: CASSPLSGLAALTDTQYF. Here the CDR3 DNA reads TGTGCCAGCAGCCCTCTCTCAGGGCTAGCGGCTTTAACAGATACGCAGTATTTT.

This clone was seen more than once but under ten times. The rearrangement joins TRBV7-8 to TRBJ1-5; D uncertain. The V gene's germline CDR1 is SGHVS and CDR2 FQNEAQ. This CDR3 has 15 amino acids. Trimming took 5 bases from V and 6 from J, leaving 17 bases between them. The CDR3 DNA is TGTGCCAGCAGCCCGTTGATAACAGAGGCTCAGCCCCAGCATTTT. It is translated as CASSPLITEAQPQHF.

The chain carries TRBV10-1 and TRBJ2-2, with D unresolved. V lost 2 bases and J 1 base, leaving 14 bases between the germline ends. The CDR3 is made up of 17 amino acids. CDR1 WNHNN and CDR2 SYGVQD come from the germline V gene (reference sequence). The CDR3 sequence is CASSEATRLGNTGELFF. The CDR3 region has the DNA TGCGCCAGCAGTGAGGCCACCAGGCTAGGGAACACCGGGGAGCTGTTTTTT.

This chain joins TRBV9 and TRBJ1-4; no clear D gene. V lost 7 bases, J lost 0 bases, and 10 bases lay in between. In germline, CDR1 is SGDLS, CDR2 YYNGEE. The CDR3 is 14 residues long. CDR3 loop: CASSAGSTNEKLFF. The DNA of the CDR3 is TGTGCCAGCTCTGCGGGGTCAACTAATGAAAAACTGTTTTTT.

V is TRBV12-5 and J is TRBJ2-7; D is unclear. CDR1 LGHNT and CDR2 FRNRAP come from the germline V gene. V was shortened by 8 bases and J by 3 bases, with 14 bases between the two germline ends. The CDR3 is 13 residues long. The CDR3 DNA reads TGTGCTAGTCTTGGGTTGGGTCGCTACGAGCAGTACTTC. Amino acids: CASLGLGRYEQYF. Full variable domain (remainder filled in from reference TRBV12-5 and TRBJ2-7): DARVTQTPRHKVTEMGQEVTMRCQPILGHNTVFWYRQTMMQGLELLAYFRNRAPLDDSGMPKDRFSAEMPDATLATLKIQPSEPRDSAVYFCASLGLGRYEQYFGPGTRLTVT.

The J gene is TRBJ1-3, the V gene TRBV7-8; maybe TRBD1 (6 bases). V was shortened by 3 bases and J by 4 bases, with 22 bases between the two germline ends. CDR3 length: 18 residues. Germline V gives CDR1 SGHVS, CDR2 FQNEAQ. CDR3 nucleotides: TGTGCCAGCAGCTTGTTAGGGGGTGGGGGCCCCGGAGGAAACACCATATATTTT. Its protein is CASSLLGGGGPGGNTIYF.

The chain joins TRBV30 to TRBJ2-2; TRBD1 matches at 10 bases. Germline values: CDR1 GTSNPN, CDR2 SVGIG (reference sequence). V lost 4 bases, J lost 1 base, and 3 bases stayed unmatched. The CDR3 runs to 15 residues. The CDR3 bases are TGTGCCTGGAACAGGGACAGGGGGAACACCGGGGAGCTGTTTTTT. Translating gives CAWNRDRGNTGELFF.

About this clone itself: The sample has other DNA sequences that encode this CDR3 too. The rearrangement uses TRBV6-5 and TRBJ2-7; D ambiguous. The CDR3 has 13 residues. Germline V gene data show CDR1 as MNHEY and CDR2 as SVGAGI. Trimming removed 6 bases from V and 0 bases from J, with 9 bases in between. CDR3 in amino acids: CASRGLSSYEQYF. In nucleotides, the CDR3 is TGTGCCAGCAGAGGGTTAAGCTCCTACGAGCAGTACTTC.

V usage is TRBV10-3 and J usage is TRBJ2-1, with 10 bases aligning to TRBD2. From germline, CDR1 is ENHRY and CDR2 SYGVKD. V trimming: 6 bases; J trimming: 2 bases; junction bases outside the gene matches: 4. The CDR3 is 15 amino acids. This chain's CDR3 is CAIRQRGGTYNEQFF. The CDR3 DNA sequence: TGTGCCATCAGACAGCGGGGGGGGACCTACAATGAGCAGTTCTTC.

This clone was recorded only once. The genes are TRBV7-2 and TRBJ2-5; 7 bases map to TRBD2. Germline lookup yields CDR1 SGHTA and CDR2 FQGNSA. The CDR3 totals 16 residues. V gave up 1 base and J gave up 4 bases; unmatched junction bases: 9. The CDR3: CASSLVRLAVGETQYF. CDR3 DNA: TGTGCCAGCAGCTTAGTGAGGCTAGCGGTGGGAGAGACCCAGTACTTC.

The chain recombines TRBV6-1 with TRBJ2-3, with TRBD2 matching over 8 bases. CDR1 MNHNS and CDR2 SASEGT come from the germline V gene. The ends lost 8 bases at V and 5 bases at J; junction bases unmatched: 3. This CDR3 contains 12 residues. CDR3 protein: CASPGGRDTQYF. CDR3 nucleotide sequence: TGTGCCAGCCCGGGGGGGAGAGATACGCAGTATTTT.

The CDR3 DNA reads as TGCGCCAGCAGTGAAGGAGCGGGGCGGGTCGCAGATACGCAGTATTTT. Translation gives CASSEGAGRVADTQYF. The rearrangement joins TRBV10-1 to TRBJ2-3; 7 bases line up with TRBD2. J gave up 4 bases and V 3 bases, and 10 bases lay outside the gene matches. CDR3 size: 16 residues. The germline V gene has CDR1 WNHNN and CDR2 SYGVQD (reference sequence).

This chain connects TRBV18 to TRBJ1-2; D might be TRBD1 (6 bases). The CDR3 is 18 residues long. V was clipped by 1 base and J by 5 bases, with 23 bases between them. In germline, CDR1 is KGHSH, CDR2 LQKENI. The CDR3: CASSPRFKVWDNGYGYTF. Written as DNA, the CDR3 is TGTGCCAGCTCACCACGTTTTAAGGTTTGGGACAACGGGTATGGCTACACCTTC.

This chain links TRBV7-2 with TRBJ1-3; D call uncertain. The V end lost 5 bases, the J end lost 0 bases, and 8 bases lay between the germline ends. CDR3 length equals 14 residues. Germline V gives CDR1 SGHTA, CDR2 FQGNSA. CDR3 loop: CASSRPGSGNTIYF. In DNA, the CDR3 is TGTGCCAGCAGCCGACCCGGCTCTGGAAACACCATATATTTT.

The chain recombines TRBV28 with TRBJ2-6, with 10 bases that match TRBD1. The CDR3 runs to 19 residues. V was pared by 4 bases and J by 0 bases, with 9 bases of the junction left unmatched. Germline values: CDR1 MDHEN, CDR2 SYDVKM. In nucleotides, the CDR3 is TGTGCCAGCAGTTCGGACAGGGGGAATTCTCCCTCTGGGGCCAACGTCCTGACTTTC. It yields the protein CASSSDRGNSPSGANVLTF.